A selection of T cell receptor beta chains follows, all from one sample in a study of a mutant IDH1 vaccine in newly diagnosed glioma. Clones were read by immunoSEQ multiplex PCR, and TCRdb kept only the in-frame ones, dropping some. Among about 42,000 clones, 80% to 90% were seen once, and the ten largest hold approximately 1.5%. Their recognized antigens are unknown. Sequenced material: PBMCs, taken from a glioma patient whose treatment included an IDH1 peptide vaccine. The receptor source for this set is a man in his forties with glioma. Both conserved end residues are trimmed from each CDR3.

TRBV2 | ASRPGLPIGRGPQH
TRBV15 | ATSRDYGVNTGELF
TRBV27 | ASSGRPGDTEAF
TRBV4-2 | ASSQSYAGSYEQY
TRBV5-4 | ASSIGGQWSNQPQH
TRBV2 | ASPGYVAYEQY
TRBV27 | ASTLRGFGNTEAF
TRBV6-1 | ASSEADGPAEAF
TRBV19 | ASRRGGASSYEQY
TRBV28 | ASSERGRETQY
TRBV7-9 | ASSLRGDEKLF
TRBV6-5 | ASSTGQGGFYEQY